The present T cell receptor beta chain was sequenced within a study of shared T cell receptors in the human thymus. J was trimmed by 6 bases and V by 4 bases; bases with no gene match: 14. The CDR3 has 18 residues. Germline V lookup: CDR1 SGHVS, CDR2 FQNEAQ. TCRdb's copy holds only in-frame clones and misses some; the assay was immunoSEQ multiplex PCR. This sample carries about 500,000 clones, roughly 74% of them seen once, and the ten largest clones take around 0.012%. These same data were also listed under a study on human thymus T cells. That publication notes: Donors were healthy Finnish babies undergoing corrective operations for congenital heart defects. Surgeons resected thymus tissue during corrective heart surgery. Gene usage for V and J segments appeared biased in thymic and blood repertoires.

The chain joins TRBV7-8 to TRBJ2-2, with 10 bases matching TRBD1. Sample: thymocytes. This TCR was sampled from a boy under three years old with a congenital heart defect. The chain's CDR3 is CASSSDPRWGTGAGELFF. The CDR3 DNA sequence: TGTGCCAGCAGCTCCGATCCACGGTGGGGGACAGGGGCCGGGGAGCTGTTTTTT.